One sample yielded the 30 T cell receptor beta chains listed below, sequenced in a study of T-cell reconstitution after alpha-beta-depleted transplantation in children. The TCRbeta library incorporated unique molecular identifiers. TCRdb analysed the PCR reads with MiXCR anew, one entry per CDR3 protein. The repertoire includes hundreds of thousands of distinct CDR3 sequences, about 15% of them detected once, and 40% to 50% sits in the top ten. This sample comprised PBMCs, mostly from graft donor cells, obtained 360 days after TCRalphabeta/CD19-depleted stem cell transplant. The receptors were sampled from a male patient aged 2-10 years who had a stem cell transplant for acute lymphoblastic leukemia, so the T cells may come from the graft donor.

The genes are TRBV6-5 and TRBJ1-6; D remains unclear. The V and J ends lost 2 bases and 8 bases respectively, with 4 bases between them. The CDR3 is made up of 12 amino acids. Germline V CDR1 and CDR2: MNHEY, SVGAGI. In DNA, the CDR3 is TGTGCCAGCAGTTACGGGGATTCACCCCTCCACTTT. Amino acid sequence: CASSYGDSPLHF.

The gene calls are TRBV11-2 and TRBJ2-7, with TRBD2 as a possible D gene (6 bases). This CDR3 has 15 residues. Germline V gene data show CDR1 as SGHAT and CDR2 as FQNNGV. Trimming stripped 5 bases from V and 3 bases from J, with 17 bases between. CDR3 coding DNA: TGTGCCAGCAGCCCCGGGACTGCGGGGTACTACGAGCAGTACTTC. Amino acid sequence: CASSPGTAGYYEQYF.

At least ten counts were recorded for this clonotype. The V call is TRBV12-3 or TRBV12-4, the J call TRBJ2-4, with D possibly being TRBD1 (6 bases). This CDR3 region has 12 residues. Trimming shortened V by 10 bases and J by 7 bases, and 14 bases separated the two germline ends. The chain's CDR3 is CATAWDTNIQYF. The CDR3 region has the DNA TGTGCCACCGCCTGGGACACGAACATTCAGTACTTC.

The J gene is TRBJ2-3, the V gene TRBV20-1; the D gene could be TRBD1 or TRBD2 (6 bases each). Trimming cost V 5 bases and J 0 bases, with 15 bases left between them. The CDR3 extends over 15 amino acids. CDR1 and CDR2 from the germline V gene are DFQATT and SNEGSKA (reference sequence). The CDR3 reads CSAQKQGGSTDTQYF. CDR3 DNA: TGCAGTGCTCAGAAACAGGGAGGTAGCACAGATACGCAGTATTTT.

The chain has TRBV7-9 and TRBJ2-2; D perhaps matches TRBD1 (5 bases). CDR3 length equals 15 residues. CDR1 is SEHNR, CDR2 FQNEAQ, per germline (reference sequence). V lost 5 bases to trimming and J lost 5 bases, with 15 bases between them. CDR3 sequence (DNA): TGTGCCAGCAGCGCAAGACAGATTAGTACCGGGGAGCTGTTTTTT. It specifies CASSARQISTGELFF.

V and J are TRBV2 and TRBJ1-1; no clear D gene. This CDR3 contains 18 residues. Trimming left V 0 bases short and J 4 bases short, with 21 bases between. The germline V gene has CDR1 SNHLY and CDR2 FYNNEI. Here the CDR3 reads CASSEALYYEGGGTEAFF. The CDR3 coding sequence is TGTGCCAGCAGTGAAGCCCTCTATTACGAGGGAGGCGGCACTGAAGCTTTCTTT.

The V and J genes are TRBV6-5 and TRBJ2-3; D unclear. CDR1 and CDR2 from the germline V gene are MNHEY and SVGAGI. Between the trimmed V and J ends, which lost 2 bases and 7 bases, there was a span of 13 bases. The CDR3 covers 14 residues. The CDR3 loop reads CASSYGTAINTQYF. For the CDR3, the DNA is TGTGCCAGCAGTTACGGAACCGCCATTAATACGCAGTATTTT.

Comment on this clonotype: Germline is not matched at one junction end, which may reflect a read error. CDR3: CCARDMGGDSWGYGYTF. The CDR3 region has the DNA TGCTGTGCTAGAGATATGGGCGGGGACAGTTGGGGCTATGGCTACACCTTC. The V call is TRBV20-1, the J call TRBJ1-2; 7 nucleotides align to TRBD1. Germline loops: CDR1 DFQATT, CDR2 SNEGSKA (reference sequence). The CDR3 consists of 17 residues.

The CDR3: CSAVAADTQYF. The CDR3 coding sequence is TGCAGTGCGGTAGCAGCAGATACGCAGTATTTT. V usage is TRBV20-1 and J usage is TRBJ2-3; D not resolved. Germline CDR1 and CDR2: DFQATT and SNEGSKA (reference sequence). Trimming pared 6 bases from V and 4 bases from J, leaving 8 bases between. This CDR3 has 11 amino acids.

This clonotype showed up just a few times. The rearrangement uses TRBV7-9 and TRBJ1-2, with unresolved D. V lost 1 base to trimming and J lost 8 bases, with 8 bases between them. CDR1 and CDR2 from the germline V gene are SEHNR and FQNEAQ (reference sequence). CDR3 size: 12 residues. The CDR3 loop is CASSLEAWGYTF. In DNA form, the CDR3 reads TGTGCCAGCAGCTTAGAGGCCTGGGGCTACACCTTC.

In this sample, this clonotype turned up once. The chain is built from TRBV12-3 or TRBV12-4 and TRBJ2-1; D is perhaps TRBD1 or TRBD2 (5 bases each). The V and J ends lost 6 bases and 5 bases respectively, with 17 bases between them. The CDR3 runs 15 residues. Here the CDR3 reads CASSPPGRRHNEQFF. The DNA for the CDR3 is TGTGCCAGCAGCCCTCCGGGACGGAGACACAATGAGCAGTTCTTC.

The CDR3 sequence is CASSLVLGGLDEQYF. CDR3 DNA: TGTGCCAGCAGTTTAGTCTTGGGGGGACTTGACGAGCAGTACTTC. V and J are TRBV12-3 or TRBV12-4 and TRBJ2-7, with D possibly being TRBD2 (6 bases). The CDR3 is 15 amino acids. Trimming removed 1 base from V and 5 bases from J, with 15 bases in between.

This chain uses TRBV6-1 with TRBJ2-7; 7 bases fit TRBD1. The length of the CDR3 is 11 residues. Germline V lookup: CDR1 MNHNS, CDR2 SASEGT. V lost 8 bases to trimming and J lost 5 bases; unmatched junction nucleotides: 3. CDR3 region: CASGRGHEQYF. In DNA form, the CDR3 reads TGTGCCAGCGGAAGGGGGCACGAGCAGTACTTC.

This clonotype showed up just a few times. The V and J genes are TRBV24-1 and TRBJ2-1, with 12 bases lining up with TRBD2. The J segment lost 10 bases and the V segment lost 10 bases, leaving 7 bases of the junction unmatched. CDR1 and CDR2 from the germline V gene are KGHDR and SFDVKD. The length of the CDR3 is 13 residues. CDR3 loop: CATNLAGGDEQFF. The DNA for the CDR3 is TGTGCCACTAACCTAGCGGGGGGGGACGAGCAGTTCTTC.

This chain uses TRBV11-1 with TRBJ2-3; D unclear. Between the trimmed V and J ends, which lost 1 base and 2 bases, there was a span of 22 bases. The CDR3 sequence is 19 residues long. In germline, CDR1 is SGHAT, CDR2 FQDESV (reference sequence). The CDR3: CASSLEGRRFIWDTDTQYF. CDR3 nucleotides: TGTGCCAGCAGCTTAGAGGGCCGAAGGTTCATCTGGGACACAGATACGCAGTATTTT.

This clonotype was counted only a few times. V is TRBV5-1 and J is TRBJ1-6; the D gene is possibly TRBD1 (6 bases). Germline values: CDR1 SGHRS, CDR2 YFSETQ. The CDR3 extends over 14 amino acids. The V and J ends lost 7 bases and 6 bases respectively, with 14 bases between them. The chain's CDR3 is CASRPTGLNSPLHF. DNA of the CDR3: TGCGCCAGCCGCCCGACAGGCCTTAATTCACCCCTCCACTTT.

This clonotype was counted many times. The V and J genes are TRBV12-3 or TRBV12-4 and TRBJ1-5; 7 nucleotides line up with TRBD1. V dropped 6 bases and J dropped 4; count of bases not matched to a gene: 6. CDR3 length: 14 amino acids. The CDR3 here is CASRGDRGNQPQHF. The CDR3 DNA reads TGTGCCAGCAGGGGGGACAGAGGGAATCAGCCCCAGCATTTT.

There are a few counts of this clonotype. The chain carries TRBV6-2 or TRBV6-3 and TRBJ2-2, with D possibly being TRBD2 (6 bases). V was cut by 6 bases and J by 7 bases, with 21 bases left in between. The CDR3 contains 16 residues. Germline CDR1 MNHEY, CDR2 SVGEGT. CDR3: CASSQRGTEQVGELFF. For the CDR3, the DNA is TGTGCCAGCAGCCAACGGGGGACGGAGCAAGTCGGGGAGCTGTTTTTT.

The rearrangement links TRBV7-2 to TRBJ2-7; D not certain. CDR3 length: 15 residues. V gave up 3 bases and J gave up 0 bases, with 12 bases separating them. Germline lookup yields CDR1 SGHTA and CDR2 FQGNSA. The CDR3 sequence is CASSFARYSSYEQYF. The CDR3 nucleotides read TGTGCCAGCAGCTTCGCTCGGTATAGCTCCTACGAGCAGTACTTC.

The V call is TRBV28, the J call TRBJ1-2; no clear D gene. V gave up 6 bases and J gave up 4 bases, with 15 bases separating them. The CDR3 extends over 14 amino acids. Germline V gene lookup returns CDR1 MDHEN and CDR2 SYDVKM. DNA for the CDR3: TGTGCCAGCAGGCACGAGTCGATAATCTATGGCTACACCTTC. Its protein is CASRHESIIYGYTF.

The rearrangement links TRBV23-1 to TRBJ2-7, with D perhaps assigned TRBD1 or TRBD2 (6 bases each). TRBV23-1 is assigned to the ORF class and has an uncertain function. The CDR3 loop spans 16 amino acids. V was trimmed by 3 bases and J by 3 bases, leaving 18 bases between them. CDR3: CASSQLDRPGVYEQYF. DNA for the CDR3: TGCGCCAGCAGTCAGTTAGACAGGCCGGGGGTCTACGAGCAGTACTTC.

J is TRBJ2-1 and V is TRBV10-3; D gene unclear. In germline, CDR1 is ENHRY, CDR2 SYGVKD. V shed 6 bases and J shed 7 bases, with 19 bases lying between them. The CDR3 is made up of 15 amino acids. This chain's CDR3 is CAISTGPHEGNEQFF. CDR3 in DNA: TGTGCCATCAGCACCGGGCCCCACGAAGGAAATGAGCAGTTCTTC.

V usage is TRBV7-8 and J usage is TRBJ2-3; 9 bases line up with TRBD1. The germline gives CDR1 SGHVS, CDR2 FQNEAQ. J gave up 2 bases and V 7 bases, and 16 bases lay outside the gene matches. CDR3 size: 18 residues. CDR3 DNA: TGTGCCAGCATCGACCTAAGGACAGGGGCAGAGTTCACAGATACGCAGTATTTT. It specifies CASIDLRTGAEFTDTQYF.

The rearrangement joins TRBV6-2 or TRBV6-3 to TRBJ2-7, with D possibly TRBD2 on 6 matching bases. Germline CDR1 is MNHEY and CDR2 is SVGEGT. The CDR3 sequence is 13 residues long. Trimming shortened V by 10 bases and J by 1 base, and 14 bases separated the two germline ends. This chain's CDR3 is CATRDSASYEQYF. For the CDR3, the DNA is TGTGCCACCCGGGACTCCGCATCCTACGAGCAGTACTTC.

Only a few counts were recorded for this clonotype. The V gene is TRBV5-1, the J gene TRBJ1-1, with D maybe TRBD1 (6 bases). Deletions cut 4 bases from V and 8 bases from J, with 15 bases between. Looked up from germline, CDR1 is SGHRS and CDR2 is YFSETQ. The CDR3 consists of 13 residues. The CDR3 bases are TGCGCCAGCAGCCTCAGGGGACGAGGCGAAGCTTTCTTT. Protein product: CASSLRGRGEAFF.

This clonotype was seen just once. One base away lies a much larger clone, so this may be a sequencing read error. The chain combines TRBV20-1 with TRBJ2-5, with 7 bases identical to TRBD2. CDR1 and CDR2 (germline): DFQATT, SNEGSKA (reference sequence). The CDR3 covers 14 residues. DNA for the CDR3: TGCTGTGCTAGAGTAGCGGGCGACCAAGAGACCCAGTACTTC. This translates into CCARVAGDQETQYF.

V usage is TRBV27 and J usage is TRBJ1-1; D is uncertain. Trimming pared 4 bases from V and 3 bases from J, leaving 9 bases between. This CDR3 is built from 13 residues. Germline V gives CDR1 MNHEY, CDR2 SMNVEV (reference sequence). CDR3: CASSYGIHTEAFF. Written as DNA, the CDR3 is TGTGCCAGCAGTTACGGGATTCACACTGAAGCTTTCTTT.

Here the CDR3 reads CASSPSPTYEQYF. CDR3 coding DNA: TGTGCCAGCAGCCCGAGCCCCACCTACGAGCAGTACTTC. V and J are TRBV11-2 and TRBJ2-7; unclear D gene. CDR3 length equals 13 residues. V lost 5 bases and J lost 2, with 10 bases in between. Looked up from germline, CDR1 is SGHAT and CDR2 is FQNNGV.

V is TRBV9 and J is TRBJ1-6, with a possible D match to TRBD1 (5 bases). V was trimmed by 5 bases and J by 11 bases, leaving 23 bases between them. The CDR3 covers 16 residues. Germline V gene data show CDR1 as SGDLS and CDR2 as YYNGEE. The chain's CDR3 is CASRPEALGGGAPLHF. DNA of the CDR3: TGTGCCAGCAGGCCTGAGGCTCTGGGGGGAGGGGCACCCCTCCACTTT.

V and J are TRBV12-3 or TRBV12-4 and TRBJ2-2; D possibly uses TRBD1 or TRBD2 (5 bases each). V was pared by 2 bases and J by 6 bases, with 10 bases between. This CDR3 contains 14 residues. CDR3 nucleotide sequence: TGTGCCAGCAGTTTATCCCAGGGACCCGGGGAGCTGTTTTTT. It codes for CASSLSQGPGELFF.